The 5 T cell receptor beta chains reported below all come from one sample, sequenced in a study of vaccination and CD4 T cells after COVID-19. Specified treatment: roughly ten-day PBMC culture with coronavirus spike peptide pools or control peptides (ViraFEST assay). No antigen has been identified for these receptors. Sequence data for DNA of cultured CD4+ T cells were generated by the Oncomine TCR Beta short-read assay. TCRdb re-derived calls from the PCR reads in MiXCR, one entry per CDR3 protein. Of 9,500 to 15,000 distinct CDR3 sequences in the sample, 45% to 50% were seen once. Sequenced sample: CD4+ T cells from blood, cultured in vitro. Receptors were obtained from a human donor who had recovered from COVID-19.

The rearrangement uses TRBV15 and TRBJ1-6; 7 bases agree with TRBD1. Germline CDR1 is LNHNV and CDR2 is YYDKDF (reference sequence). Unmatched junction bases numbered 4, after V lost 2 bases and J lost 9 bases. The CDR3 is 14 amino acids. The CDR3 coding sequence is TGTGCCACCAGCAGATCGACAGGGATTTCACCCCTCCACTTT. Protein: CATSRSTGISPLHF.

This clonotype was observed a few times. The genes are TRBV20-1 and TRBJ1-1; D is unresolved. Germline assignment: CDR1 DFQATT and CDR2 SNEGSKA (reference sequence). This CDR3 comprises 13 residues. The V gene lost 3 bases and the J gene lost 4 bases, with 12 bases spanning the gap. CDR3 in DNA: TGCAGTGCTAGTAAGATTAAGGGCACTGAAGCTTTCTTT. This encodes CSASKIKGTEAFF.

The chain uses TRBV10-3 and TRBJ1-2, with TRBD1 matching over 9 bases. V was pared by 6 bases and J by 8 bases, with 10 bases of the junction left unmatched. CDR1 is ENHRY and CDR2 is SYGVKD in the germline V gene. The CDR3 contains 14 residues. CDR3 sequence (DNA): TGTGCCATCAGCACCGGGACAGGGAGGCTAGGCTACACCTTC. Translating gives CAISTGTGRLGYTF.

The rearrangement links TRBV20-1 to TRBJ1-5, with unresolved D. CDR1 is DFQATT and CDR2 is SNEGSKA in the germline V gene (reference sequence). This CDR3 has 12 residues. Trimming removed 3 bases from V and 1 base from J, with 4 bases in between. CDR3 DNA sequence: TGCAGTGCTAGGGTCAGCAATCAGCCCCAGCATTTT. Its protein product is CSARVSNQPQHF.

The chain combines TRBV7-3 with TRBJ2-1; TRBD2 is a possible D gene (6 bases). Per the germline V gene, CDR1 is SGHTA and CDR2 is FQGTGA. The V end was cut by 4 bases, the J end by 5 bases, with 9 bases between. The CDR3 has 13 amino acids. This CDR3 reads CASSYGTHNEQFF. The CDR3 nucleotides read TGTGCCAGCAGCTACGGGACTCACAATGAGCAGTTCTTC.